The 10 T cell receptor beta chains below were found in one sample sequenced in a study of T-cell memory formation after mild COVID-19. One entry per CDR3 protein, called by TCRdb with MiXCR from the 5' RACE reads. In the table there are 150,000 or so distinct CDR3 sequences, about 14% of which are singletons. Source material: PBMCs or a T cell subset sorted from them (not recorded which). The receptors were gathered from an adult woman who had mild COVID-19 (a few samples of this study predate the infection). Cell type and time point are not known.

The chain links TRBV4-1 to TRBJ2-7; the match to TRBD1 covers 10 bases. In germline, CDR1 is MGHRA, CDR2 YSYEKL. The CDR3 spans 16 residues. Trimming cost V 2 bases and J 3 bases; bases outside gene matches: 7. CDR3 region: CASSQPRTGGNYEQYF. The CDR3 DNA reads TGCGCCAGCAGCCAACCCCGGACAGGGGGAAACTACGAGCAGTACTTC.

The chain employs TRBV11-2 and TRBJ2-2; D is perhaps TRBD1 (6 bases). Germline CDR1 reads SGHAT; CDR2 reads FQNNGV. Between the trimmed V and J ends, which lost 0 bases and 1 base, there was a span of 9 bases. The CDR3 runs 16 residues. CDR3 protein: CASSLDWGLNTGELFF. The CDR3 region has the DNA TGTGCCAGCAGCTTAGATTGGGGGCTGAACACCGGGGAGCTGTTTTTT.

This clonotype has more than one count but fewer than ten. V usage is TRBV5-1 and J usage is TRBJ1-1; TRBD1 matches 8 bases. Germline CDR1 is SGHRS and CDR2 is YFSETQ. This CDR3 has 16 amino acids. V dropped 2 bases and J dropped 1; count of bases not matched to a gene: 7. The CDR3 DNA reads TGCGCCAGCAGCTTAAGGTCCGGGACAGGGAACACTGAAGCTTTCTTT. As protein: CASSLRSGTGNTEAFF.

This clonotype showed up just a few times. V is TRBV6-5 and J is TRBJ2-7, with 11 bases fitting TRBD1. CDR3 length equals 15 residues. The germline gives CDR1 MNHEY, CDR2 SVGAGI. After removal of 9 bases from V and 0 bases from J, the junction contained 7 bases not matched to a gene. The CDR3: CASNPGTGGSYEQYF. In nucleotides, the CDR3 is TGTGCCAGTAATCCCGGGACAGGGGGCTCCTACGAGCAGTACTTC.

This clonotype was counted between two and nine times. CDR3 coding DNA: TGCGCCAGCAGCCCTTATGGACTAGCCGACAGCTCCTACAATGAGCAGTTCTTC. It yields the protein CASSPYGLADSSYNEQFF. The chain is built from TRBV4-1 and TRBJ2-1; 8 nucleotides line up with TRBD2. Germline CDR1 reads MGHRA; CDR2 reads YSYEKL. This CDR3 is built from 18 residues. The ends lost 4 bases at V and 0 bases at J; junction bases unmatched: 11.

The V gene is TRBV5-4, the J gene TRBJ2-7; D is uncertain. The CDR3 contains 14 residues. Trimming removed 3 bases from V and 0 bases from J, with 10 bases in between. Germline CDR1 reads SGHNT; CDR2 reads YYREEE (reference sequence). CDR3 sequence reads: CASSSRTNSYEQYF. CDR3 bases: TGTGCCAGCAGCTCTAGGACGAACTCCTACGAGCAGTACTTC.

This clonotype was seen a handful of times. The V and J genes are TRBV6-4 and TRBJ2-7, with 11 bases fitting TRBD2. The J segment lost 2 bases and the V segment lost 0 bases, leaving 0 bases of the junction unmatched. The V gene's germline CDR1 is MRHNA and CDR2 SNTAGT. CDR3 size: 15 residues. The CDR3 DNA follows: TGTGCCAGCAGTGACTCTAGCGGGGGGGCCTACGAGCAGTACTTC. It yields the protein CASSDSSGGAYEQYF.

The rearrangement joins TRBV12-3 or TRBV12-4 to TRBJ1-1, with D uncertain. V shed 2 bases and J shed 1 base, with 11 bases lying between them. The CDR3 has 15 residues. The CDR3 coding sequence is TGTGCCAGCAGTTTATATACGAACAAGAACACTGAAGCTTTCTTT. Translated: CASSLYTNKNTEAFF.

This rearrangement joins TRBV29-1 to TRBJ2-1, with D tentatively TRBD2 (5 bases). Trimming stripped 1 base from V and 2 bases from J, with 9 bases between. The CDR3 is 14 residues long. Germline V gene lookup returns CDR1 SQVTM and CDR2 ANQGSEA. The CDR3 nucleotides read TGCAGCGTTGAAGGCCTAGCCGCCTACAATGAGCAGTTCTTC. Translating gives CSVEGLAAYNEQFF.

This clonotype has only a few counts. The gene calls are TRBV19 and TRBJ2-5; weak D call: TRBD1 (7 bases). The germline V and J ends were trimmed by 8 bases and 5 bases, with 12 bases remaining between them. Germline loops: CDR1 LNHDA, CDR2 SQIVND (reference sequence). The CDR3 runs 12 residues. CDR3 sequence: CASQGGGETQYF. Here the CDR3 DNA reads TGTGCCAGTCAGGGGGGCGGTGAGACCCAGTACTTC.